The TCR beta chain described here comes from a study of blood T cell repertoires in COVID-19. For the study at large: Specimens from acute and convalescent COVID-19 originated in the United States, Italy and Spain. Sources were T cells, B-cell-depleted T cells, or PBMCs; the material itself was cDNA or gDNA.

Libraries were prepared by immunoSEQ multiplex PCR; TCRdb keeps only in-frame clonotypes and omits some of them. The table shows 15,000 to 20,000 clones, with roughly 89% occurring only once. The germline V gene encodes CDR1 MGHRA and CDR2 YSYEKL. The germline V and J ends were trimmed by 8 bases and 4 bases, with 17 bases remaining between them. This CDR3 region has 14 residues. The chain carries TRBV4-1 and TRBJ1-1, with D tentatively TRBD1 (6 bases). This receptor was identified in a human donor in a cohort sampled during active COVID-19. Sequencing used peripheral blood. In nucleotides, the CDR3 is TGCGCCAGCCGTAACAGGGCTTGGGGCACTGAAGCTTTCTTT. Translation: CASRNRAWGTEAFF.